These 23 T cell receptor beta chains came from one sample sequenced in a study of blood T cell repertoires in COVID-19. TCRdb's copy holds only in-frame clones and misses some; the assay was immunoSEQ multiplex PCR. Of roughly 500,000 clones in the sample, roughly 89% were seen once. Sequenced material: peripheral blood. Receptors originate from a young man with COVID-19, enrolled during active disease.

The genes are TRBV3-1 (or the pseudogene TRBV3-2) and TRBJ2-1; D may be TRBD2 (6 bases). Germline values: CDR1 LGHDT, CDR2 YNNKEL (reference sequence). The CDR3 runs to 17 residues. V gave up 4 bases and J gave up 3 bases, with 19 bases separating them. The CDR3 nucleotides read TGTGCCAGCAGCCCCCGGGCCGGGGGTGCCCTCTACAATGAGCAGTTCTTC. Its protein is CASSPRAGGALYNEQFF.

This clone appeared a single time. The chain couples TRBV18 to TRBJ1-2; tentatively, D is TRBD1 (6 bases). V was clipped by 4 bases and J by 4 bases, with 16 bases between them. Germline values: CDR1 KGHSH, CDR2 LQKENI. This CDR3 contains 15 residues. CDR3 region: CASSRGQREGYGYTF. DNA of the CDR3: TGTGCCAGCTCACGTGGACAGCGGGAGGGCTATGGCTACACCTTC.

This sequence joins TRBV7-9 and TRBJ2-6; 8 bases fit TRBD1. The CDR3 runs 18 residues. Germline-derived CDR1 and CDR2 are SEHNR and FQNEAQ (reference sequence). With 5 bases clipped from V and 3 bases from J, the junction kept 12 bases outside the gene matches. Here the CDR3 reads CASSAPGGTKDGANVLTF. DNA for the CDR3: TGTGCCAGCAGCGCACCAGGGGGCACTAAAGATGGGGCCAACGTCCTGACTTTC.

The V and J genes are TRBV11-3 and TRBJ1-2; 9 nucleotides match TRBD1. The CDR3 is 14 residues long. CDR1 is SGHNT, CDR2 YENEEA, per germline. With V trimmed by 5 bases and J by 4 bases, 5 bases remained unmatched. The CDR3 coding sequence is TGTGCCAGCAGCCCCCGGGACAGGGCCTATGGCTACACCTTC. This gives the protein CASSPRDRAYGYTF.

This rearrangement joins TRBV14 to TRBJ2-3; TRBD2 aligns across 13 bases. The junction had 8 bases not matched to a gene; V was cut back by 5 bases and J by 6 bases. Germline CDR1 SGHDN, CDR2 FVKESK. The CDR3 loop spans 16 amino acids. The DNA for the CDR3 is TGTGCCAGCAGCGCCGGGACTAGCGGGGCTGGGGATACGCAGTATTTT. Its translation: CASSAGTSGAGDTQYF.

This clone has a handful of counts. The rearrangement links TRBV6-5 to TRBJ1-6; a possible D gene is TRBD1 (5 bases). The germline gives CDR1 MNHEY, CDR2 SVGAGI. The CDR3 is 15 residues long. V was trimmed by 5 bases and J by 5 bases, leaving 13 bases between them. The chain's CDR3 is CASSPPSGDNSPLHF. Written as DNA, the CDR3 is TGTGCCAGCAGTCCTCCGTCGGGGGATAATTCACCCCTCCACTTT.

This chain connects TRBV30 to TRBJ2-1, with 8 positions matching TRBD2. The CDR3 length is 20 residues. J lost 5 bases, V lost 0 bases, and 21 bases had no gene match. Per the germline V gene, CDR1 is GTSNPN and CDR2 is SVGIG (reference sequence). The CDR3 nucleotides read TGTGCCTGGAGTGTACAAAGACGCCCGGTCCGAGCGGGGGAGAACAATGAGCAGTTCTTC. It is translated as CAWSVQRRPVRAGENNEQFF.

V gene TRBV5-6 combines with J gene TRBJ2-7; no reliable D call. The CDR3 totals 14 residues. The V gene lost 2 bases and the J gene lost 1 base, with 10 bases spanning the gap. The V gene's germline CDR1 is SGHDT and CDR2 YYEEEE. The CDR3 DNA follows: TGTGCCAGCAGCTTTCTCGCGCTTTCCTACGAGCAGTACTTC. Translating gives CASSFLALSYEQYF.

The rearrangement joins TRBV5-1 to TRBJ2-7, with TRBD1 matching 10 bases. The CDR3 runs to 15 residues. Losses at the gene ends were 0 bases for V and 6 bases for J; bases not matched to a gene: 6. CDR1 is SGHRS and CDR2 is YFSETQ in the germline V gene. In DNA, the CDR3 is TGCGCCAGCAGCTTGGGGACAGGGGGGTATCGCGAGCAGTACTTC. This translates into CASSLGTGGYREQYF.

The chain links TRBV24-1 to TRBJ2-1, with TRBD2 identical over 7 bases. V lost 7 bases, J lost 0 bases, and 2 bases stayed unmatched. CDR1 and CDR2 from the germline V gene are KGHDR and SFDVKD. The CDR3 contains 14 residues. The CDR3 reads CATSTSASYNEQFF. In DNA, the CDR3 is TGTGCCACCAGCACTAGCGCCTCCTACAATGAGCAGTTCTTC.

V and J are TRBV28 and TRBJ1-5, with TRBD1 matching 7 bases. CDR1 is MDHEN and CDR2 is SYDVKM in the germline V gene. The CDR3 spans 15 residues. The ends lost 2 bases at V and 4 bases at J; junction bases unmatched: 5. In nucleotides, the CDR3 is TGTGCCAGCAGTTTAAGCCAGGGGGGTAATCAGCCCCAGCATTTT. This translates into CASSLSQGGNQPQHF.

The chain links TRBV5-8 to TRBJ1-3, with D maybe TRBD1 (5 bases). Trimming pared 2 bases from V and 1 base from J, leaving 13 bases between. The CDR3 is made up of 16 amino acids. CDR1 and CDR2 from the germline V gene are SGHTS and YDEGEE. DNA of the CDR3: TGTGCCAGCAGCTTATACAGGACGGTGTCTGGAAACACCATATATTTT. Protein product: CASSLYRTVSGNTIYF.

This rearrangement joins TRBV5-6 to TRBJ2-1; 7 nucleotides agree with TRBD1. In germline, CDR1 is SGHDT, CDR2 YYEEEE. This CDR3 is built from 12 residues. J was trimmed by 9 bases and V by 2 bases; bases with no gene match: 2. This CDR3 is CASSLDRAEQFF. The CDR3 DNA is TGTGCCAGCAGCTTAGACAGGGCTGAGCAGTTCTTC.

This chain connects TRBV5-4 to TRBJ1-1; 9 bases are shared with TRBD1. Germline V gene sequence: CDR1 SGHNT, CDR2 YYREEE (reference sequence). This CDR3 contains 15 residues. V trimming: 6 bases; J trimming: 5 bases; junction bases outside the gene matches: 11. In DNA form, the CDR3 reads TGTGCCAGCACCTTCGAGGGACAGGGAAAAACTGAAGCTTTCTTT. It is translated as CASTFEGQGKTEAFF.

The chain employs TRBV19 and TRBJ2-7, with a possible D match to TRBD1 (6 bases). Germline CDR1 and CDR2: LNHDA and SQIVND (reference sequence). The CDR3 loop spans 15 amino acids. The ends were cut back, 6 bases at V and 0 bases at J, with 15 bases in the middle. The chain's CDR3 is CASSDQGIPSYEQYF. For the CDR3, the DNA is TGTGCCAGTAGCGATCAGGGGATTCCCTCCTACGAGCAGTACTTC.

CDR3 sequence: CASTRKRSTDTQYF. CDR3 bases: TGTGCCAGTACTAGGAAGAGGAGCACAGATACGCAGTATTTT. This rearrangement joins TRBV19 to TRBJ2-3; D unresolved. Germline lookup yields CDR1 LNHDA and CDR2 SQIVND (reference sequence). This CDR3 is 14 amino acids long. Trimming left V 7 bases short and J 0 bases short, with 11 bases between. The whole variable domain, remainder taken from reference TRBV19 and TRBJ2-3, is DGGITQSPKYLFRKEGQNVTLSCEQNLNHDAMYWYRQDPGQGLRLIYYSQIVNDFQKGDIAEGYSVSREKKESFPLTVTSAQKNPTAFYLCASTRKRSTDTQYFGPGTRLTVL.

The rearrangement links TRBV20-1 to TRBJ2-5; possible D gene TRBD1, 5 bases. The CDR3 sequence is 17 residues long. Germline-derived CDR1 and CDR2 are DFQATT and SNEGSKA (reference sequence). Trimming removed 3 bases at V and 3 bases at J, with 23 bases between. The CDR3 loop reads CSASGAGQSPKKETQYF. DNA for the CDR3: TGCAGTGCTAGTGGGGCAGGTCAGAGCCCGAAGAAAGAGACCCAGTACTTC.

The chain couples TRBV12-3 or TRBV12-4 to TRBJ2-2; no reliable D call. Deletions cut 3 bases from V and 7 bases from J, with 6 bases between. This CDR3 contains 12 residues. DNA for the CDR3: TGTGCCAGCAGTTTGACTCGCGGGGAGCTGTTTTTT. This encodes CASSLTRGELFF.

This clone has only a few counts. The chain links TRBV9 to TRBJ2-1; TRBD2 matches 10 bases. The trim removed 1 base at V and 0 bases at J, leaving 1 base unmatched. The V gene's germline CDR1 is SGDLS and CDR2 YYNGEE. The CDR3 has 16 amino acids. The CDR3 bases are TGTGCCAGCAGCGTAACTAGCGGGACCTCCTACAATGAGCAGTTCTTC. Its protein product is CASSVTSGTSYNEQFF.

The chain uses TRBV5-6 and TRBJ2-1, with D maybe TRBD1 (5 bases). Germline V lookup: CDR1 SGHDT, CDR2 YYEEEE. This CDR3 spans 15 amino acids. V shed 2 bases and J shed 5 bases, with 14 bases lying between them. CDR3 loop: CASSFTDRPDNEQFF. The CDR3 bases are TGTGCCAGCAGCTTTACCGACAGACCAGACAATGAGCAGTTCTTC.

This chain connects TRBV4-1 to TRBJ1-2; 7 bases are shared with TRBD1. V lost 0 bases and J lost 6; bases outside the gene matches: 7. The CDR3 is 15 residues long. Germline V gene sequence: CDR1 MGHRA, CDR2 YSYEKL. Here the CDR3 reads CASSQERTGVDGYTF. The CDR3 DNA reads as TGCGCCAGCAGCCAAGAGAGGACAGGAGTCGATGGCTACACCTTC.

CDR3 sequence: CASSPGTGGTEAFF. The CDR3, as DNA: TGTGCCAGCAGCCCGGGGACAGGTGGGACTGAAGCTTTCTTT. The V and J genes are TRBV5-6 and TRBJ1-1; 8 bases agree with TRBD1. Germline V CDR1 and CDR2: SGHDT, YYEEEE. The CDR3 covers 14 residues. J gave up 5 bases and V 4 bases, and 7 bases lay outside the gene matches.

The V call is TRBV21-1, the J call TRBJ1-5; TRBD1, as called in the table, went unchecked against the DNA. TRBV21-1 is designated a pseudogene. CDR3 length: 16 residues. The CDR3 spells CASSAHRTGRNQPQHF. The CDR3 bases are TGTGCCAGCAGCGCCCACCGGACAGGGAGGAATCAGCCCCAGCATTTT.